The 16 T cell receptor beta chains below all came from one sample that was sequenced in a study of human T cells and chemical hapten exposure (dated by TCRdb to the early 2020s). To prepare the library, RACE was applied. The sequencer listed for this sample is NextSeq 500. TCRdb itself trimmed the public reads at Q25 with fastp, ran MiXCR and retained productive beta chains. Under each unique CDR3 protein, matching rows form one entry showing the most common genes and DNA. For this sample there are roughly 200,000 distinct CDR3 sequences; approximately 20% appear just once. About 7% of the sample is in the top ten clones. Explained via the paper, the time point label denotes: patch test 1, 2 weeks after DPC sensitization. What this sample's treatment or condition label stands for: therapeutic diphenylcyclopropenone sensitization with weekly scalp DPC. The sequencing used whole blood, collected in connection with sensitization to the hapten diphenylcyclopropenone (DPC). Source of these receptors: a woman aged 45-65 years with alopecia areata. Some clones in this sample may be carry-over from other donors' samples.

This clonotype was recorded a few times. The CDR3 DNA follows: TGCGCCAGCAGCCGACTAGCGGGAGGAGTTTCTCTTTCCTACAATGAGCAGTTCTTC. Translation gives CASSRLAGGVSLSYNEQFF. The gene calls are TRBV5-1 and TRBJ2-1, with 13 bases aligning to TRBD2. Germline CDR1 reads SGHRS; CDR2 reads YFSETQ. The V gene end was trimmed by 4 bases and the J gene end by 1 base; junction bases not matched to a gene: 11. This CDR3 is built from 19 residues. The variable domain in full, completed from reference TRBV5-1 and TRBJ2-1, reads KAGVTQTPRYLIKTRGQQVTLSCSPISGHRSVSWYQQTPGQGLQFLFEYFSETQRNKGNFPGRFSGRQFSNSRSEMNVSTLELGDSALYLCASSRLAGGVSLSYNEQFFGPGTRLTVL.

The chain combines TRBV2 with TRBJ2-7, with D possibly matching TRBD1 (5 bases). The CDR3 consists of 14 residues. V was shortened by 6 bases and J by 0 bases, with 12 bases between the two germline ends. Germline V lookup: CDR1 SNHLY, CDR2 FYNNEI. The CDR3 region has the DNA TGTGCCAGCAGGAGAGACAGAAGCTCCTACGAGCAGTACTTC. Its translation is CASRRDRSSYEQYF. Complete variable domain (other parts from reference TRBV2 and TRBJ2-7): EPEVTQTPSHQVTQMGQEVILRCVPISNHLYFYWYRQILGQKVEFLVSFYNNEISEKSEIFDDQFSVERPDGSNFTLKIRSTKLEDSAMYFCASRRDRSSYEQYFGPGTRLTVT.

The CDR3 region has the DNA TGTGCCAGCTCACGTTACAGGGATGACGAGCAGTACTTC. Amino acids: CASSRYRDDEQYF. The chain couples TRBV18 to TRBJ2-7, with a weak D call TRBD1 (6 bases). CDR3 length equals 13 residues. The V gene lost 4 bases and the J gene lost 5 bases, with 12 bases spanning the gap. Germline V gene sequence: CDR1 KGHSH, CDR2 LQKENI.

The genes are TRBV10-3 and TRBJ1-3; D call uncertain. V lost 6 bases and J lost 1, with 13 bases in between. Germline V gene data show CDR1 as ENHRY and CDR2 as SYGVKD. This CDR3 has 15 amino acids. CDR3 coding DNA: TGTGCCATCAGGGAGGGTTTGGATTCTGGAAACACCATATATTTT. Translating it yields CAIREGLDSGNTIYF.

The V and J genes are TRBV7-2 and TRBJ2-1, with TRBD2 matching over 12 bases. The germline V gene encodes CDR1 SGHTA and CDR2 FQGNSA. CDR3 size: 14 residues. V dropped 5 bases and J dropped 7; count of bases not matched to a gene: 3. The DNA for the CDR3 is TGTGCCAGCAGCCCTAGCGGGAGGGTAAATGAGCAGTTCTTC. This codes for CASSPSGRVNEQFF.

This clonotype has only a few counts. V and J are TRBV5-1 and TRBJ2-1; 8 nucleotides align to TRBD1. CDR1 and CDR2 from the germline V gene are SGHRS and YFSETQ. V was clipped by 1 base and J by 7 bases; unmatched bases: 16. The CDR3 totals 18 residues. The CDR3 DNA is TGCGCCAGCAGCTTGATTTACCAGGGGGCCAAGAATCCTAATGAGCAGTTCTTC. Translating gives CASSLIYQGAKNPNEQFF.

A few counts support this clonotype. The V and J genes are TRBV18 and TRBJ1-5, with 10 bases lining up with TRBD1. CDR1 and CDR2 (germline): KGHSH, LQKENI. This CDR3 region has 15 residues. Trimming cost V 8 bases and J 2 bases; bases outside gene matches: 6. The CDR3 loop reads CASTGQGEGNQPQHF. The CDR3, as DNA: TGTGCCAGCACCGGACAGGGGGAGGGCAATCAGCCCCAGCATTTT.

This clonotype was seen a handful of times. The gene calls are TRBV20-1 and TRBJ2-3, with 7 bases fitting TRBD2. There are 13 residues in the CDR3. J was trimmed by 6 bases and V by 7 bases; bases with no gene match: 10. Germline V gene lookup returns CDR1 DFQATT and CDR2 SNEGSKA (reference sequence). The CDR3 DNA sequence: TGCAGTGTTTCTTTAGCGGGCCGGGATACGCAGTATTTT. It encodes CSVSLAGRDTQYF.

The chain is built from TRBV10-3 and TRBJ2-6; D gene unclear. CDR3 size: 16 residues. Germline V CDR1 and CDR2: ENHRY, SYGVKD. With 3 bases removed from V and 0 bases from J, the gap between germline ends came to 9 bases. The chain's CDR3 is CAISDRPTSGANVLTF. For the CDR3, the DNA is TGTGCCATCAGTGACCGACCCACCTCTGGGGCCAACGTCCTGACTTTC.

This chain joins TRBV5-4 and TRBJ2-1, with unresolved D. V was shortened by 5 bases and J by 0 bases, with 9 bases between the two germline ends. The CDR3 has 14 residues. Germline assignment: CDR1 SGHNT and CDR2 YYREEE (reference sequence). In nucleotides, the CDR3 is TGTGCCAGCAGTAAGTTGAGCTCCTACAATGAGCAGTTCTTC. Residues: CASSKLSSYNEQFF.

The chain couples TRBV5-6 to TRBJ2-3; D uncertain. This CDR3 comprises 13 residues. Germline V gene lookup returns CDR1 SGHDT and CDR2 YYEEEE. Trimming stripped 7 bases from V and 0 bases from J, with 9 bases between. The CDR3 loop reads CASGPTSTDTQYF. The CDR3, as DNA: TGTGCCAGCGGGCCCACTAGCACAGATACGCAGTATTTT.

The chain joins TRBV7-2 to TRBJ1-4, with 8 bases lining up with TRBD1. V was pared by 4 bases and J by 8 bases, with 6 bases of the junction left unmatched. The CDR3 totals 14 residues. Germline assignment: CDR1 SGHTA and CDR2 FQGNSA. The CDR3 coding sequence is TGTGCCAGCAGCTCCGACAGGGGTGGCGAAAAACTGTTTTTT. It specifies CASSSDRGGEKLFF.

The chain recombines TRBV19 with TRBJ1-2, with 12 positions matching TRBD1. Per the germline V gene, CDR1 is LNHDA and CDR2 is SQIVND (reference sequence). This CDR3 contains 16 residues. The junction had 7 bases not matched to a gene; V was cut back by 6 bases and J by 2 bases. The CDR3 loop is CASSPEGTGGNYGYTF. The CDR3 nucleotides are TGTGCCAGTAGCCCCGAGGGGACAGGGGGCAACTATGGCTACACCTTC.

The chain carries TRBV20-1 and TRBJ1-5; D gene unclear. CDR1 and CDR2 (germline): DFQATT, SNEGSKA (reference sequence). The CDR3 contains 12 residues. Trimming cost V 3 bases and J 7 bases, with 10 bases left between them. CDR3 in DNA: TGCAGTGCTAGTTTCGGGGTCCAGCCCCAGCATTTT. Translated, it gives CSASFGVQPQHF.

This clonotype was counted only a few times. The rearrangement joins TRBV15 to TRBJ2-3, with D possibly TRBD2 on 7 matching bases. The CDR3 covers 18 residues. The V gene's germline CDR1 is LNHNV and CDR2 YYDKDF (reference sequence). Trimming left V 0 bases short and J 4 bases short, with 20 bases between. Written as DNA, the CDR3 is TGTGCCACCAGCAGAGATAGGAGGGGGGGACGAGGCGCAGATACGCAGTATTTT. Protein product: CATSRDRRGGRGADTQYF.

This clonotype has only a few counts. This chain links TRBV5-1 with TRBJ2-6; D ambiguous. CDR3 length: 13 amino acids. With 4 bases removed from V and 6 bases from J, the gap between germline ends came to 8 bases. Germline assignment: CDR1 SGHRS and CDR2 YFSETQ. This CDR3 is CASSPREANVLTF. DNA of the CDR3: TGCGCCAGCAGCCCACGAGAGGCCAACGTCCTGACTTTC.